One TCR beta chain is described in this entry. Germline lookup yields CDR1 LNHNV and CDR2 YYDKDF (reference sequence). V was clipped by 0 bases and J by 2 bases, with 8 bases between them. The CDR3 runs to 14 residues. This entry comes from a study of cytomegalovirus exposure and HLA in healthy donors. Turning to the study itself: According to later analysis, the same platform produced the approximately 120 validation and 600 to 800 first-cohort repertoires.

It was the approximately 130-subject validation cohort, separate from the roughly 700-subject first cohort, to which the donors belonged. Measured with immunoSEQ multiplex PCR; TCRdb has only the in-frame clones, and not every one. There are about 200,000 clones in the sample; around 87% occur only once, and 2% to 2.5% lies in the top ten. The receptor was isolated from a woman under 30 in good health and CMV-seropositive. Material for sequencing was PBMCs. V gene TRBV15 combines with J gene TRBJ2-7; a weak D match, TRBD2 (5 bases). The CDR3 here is CATSRDRETYEQYF. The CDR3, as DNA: TGTGCCACCAGCAGAGATAGGGAGACCTACGAGCAGTACTTC.